This T cell receptor beta chain comes out of a study of response to subunit inactivated influenza vaccine. A single record per CDR3 protein comes from TCRdb applying MiXCR to the RT-PCR reads. This table holds under 800,000 distinct CDR3 sequences, approximately 15% found once. As for this clonotype: The antigen is unknown.

Overall study findings and caveats: It was suggested by the authors that few new T cells are recruited by each seasonal influenza vaccination.

The V end lost 4 bases, the J end lost 4 bases, and 28 bases lay between the germline ends. Germline-derived CDR1 and CDR2 are DFQATT and SNEGSKA (reference sequence). The CDR3 is 18 residues long. V gene TRBV20-1 combines with J gene TRBJ1-2, with a possible D match to TRBD1 (5 bases). The starting material was PBMCs from blood, obtained 14 days before vaccination. This receptor was obtained from a man aged 45-65 years who received an inactivated influenza vaccine. For the CDR3, the DNA is TGCAGTGCTAAGCCCCCCTTGGGTGAGGGGCCCGCCTCCTATGGCTACACCTTC. This gives the protein CSAKPPLGEGPASYGYTF.